The present T cell receptor (beta chain) was sequenced within a study of siplizumab effects on memory and regulatory T cells. Findings and limits, study-wide: Roughly 80-95% of proliferating CD4+ or CD8+ clones defied assignment to a naive or memory phenotype.

As regards this clone: Its target is not known.

Repertoires were generated with immunoSEQ multiplex PCR, while TCRdb's copy carries only in-frame clones and drops some. The data hold approximately 91,000 clones, with roughly 94% observed a single time. With 0 bases removed from V and 0 bases from J, the gap between germline ends came to 6 bases. The CDR3 contains 15 residues. Germline V gives CDR1 MNHEY, CDR2 SVGAGI. Sample: CD8+ T cells sorted from blood. The receptor comes from a human donor in good health. V gene TRBV6-5 combines with J gene TRBJ2-1; no clear D. DNA for the CDR3: TGTGCCAGCAGTTACTCTAGTAGCTCCTACAATGAGCAGTTCTTC. Protein product: CASSYSSSSYNEQFF.